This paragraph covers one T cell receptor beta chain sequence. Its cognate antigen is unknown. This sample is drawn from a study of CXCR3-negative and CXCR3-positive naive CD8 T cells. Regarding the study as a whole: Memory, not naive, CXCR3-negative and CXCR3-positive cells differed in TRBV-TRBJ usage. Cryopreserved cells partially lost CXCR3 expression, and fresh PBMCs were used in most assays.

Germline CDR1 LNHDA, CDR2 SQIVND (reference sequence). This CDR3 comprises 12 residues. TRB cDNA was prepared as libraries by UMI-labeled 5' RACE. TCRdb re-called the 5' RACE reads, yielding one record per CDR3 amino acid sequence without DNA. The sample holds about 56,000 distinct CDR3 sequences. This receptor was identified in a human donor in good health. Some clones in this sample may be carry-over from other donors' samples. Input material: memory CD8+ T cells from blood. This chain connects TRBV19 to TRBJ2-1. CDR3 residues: CASSTPGNEQFF.